This TCR beta chain was sequenced in a study of cytomegalovirus exposure and HLA in healthy donors (dated by TCRdb to 2017 to 2019). At the level of the whole study: According to an earlier analysis of around 600 of the donors, about 180 million T cells yielded some 120 million unique TCR beta sequences and 250 to 350 Gb of sequence data. Every discovery cohort repertoire had been produced on one sequencing platform. The number of donors typed differed by locus, with about 629-630 for A, B, C, DRB1 and DQB1, around 520 for DQA1, nearly 610 for DPA1, and 472 for DPB1. Using immunosequencing, the study profiled T cell repertoires from around 670 subjects and related those repertoires to cytomegalovirus serostatus. Rather than drawing on any new phenotypic data, the later analysis identified candidate immune exposures from TCR beta sequences and the way those sequences occurred across donors. An early release covering roughly 640 HLA-typed donors comprised approximately 290 gigabases of sequencing data and tens of millions of unique TCR sequences. The aim of the study was to test whether cataloging public T cell receptors could identify signatures of past pathogen exposure. A later analysis re-analyzed previously published TCR beta repertoires from about 600 donors and added high-resolution HLA genotyping to study TCR occurrence patterns. Several DR-DQ haplotypes were treated as single units for association and clustering because of strong linkage in the cohort. The genetic ancestry cluster associated with self-reported Caucasian donors included 81% of the roughly 410 genotyped donors. In addition to the first cohort of about 650 subjects, a separate validation cohort of 130 or so different subjects was used. Donor age, sex, ethnicity and CMV serostatus were collected together with the repertoire data. HLA typing covered class I and class II loci at four-digit resolution. A later genetic analysis used genome-wide SNP genotypes for about three fifths of the 666 donors, treating that subset as a discovery cohort. To decide whether each TCR beta V gene segment behaved as functional or pseudogenic, an earlier analysis of fewer than 750 of the donors relied on high-throughput TCR beta sequencing. To predict cytomegalovirus infection status, the study combined high-throughput TCR immunosequencing, statistical association of individual TCRs with disease status, and machine learning. On average, roughly 200,000 unique TCR beta nucleotide sequences were sequenced per donor among about 400 genotyped donors of the cohort, with roughly 18% of those sequences being non-productive.

As concerns this clone: The clone's antigen remains unknown. Base qualities are not recorded, but no much larger clone differs from it by a single base.

From its cysteine to its phenylalanine, the CDR3 spans 16 amino acids. CDR3 DNA only is kept here, 48 bases in frame from base 1. The germline V gene supplies CDR1 SGHTA and CDR2 FQGTGA. Deletion took 4 bases off V and 3 bases off J, with a span of 15 bases between the germline ends. The receptor library was made with the immunoSEQ multiplex PCR assay. The multiplex PCR relied on a mix of 60 forward primers for TCR Vbeta segments and 13 reverse primers for TCR Jbeta segments. The CDR3 region of rearranged TCR beta genes was amplified from genomic DNA with a multiplex PCR assay. The Illumina HiSeq System was used to sequence the amplified TCR beta libraries as 87-base-pair reads. The authors' analysis ran thus. A later analysis counted tens of millions of unique TCR beta chains across the 550 to 800 repertoires, and around 9.9 million of these chains were shared by at least two donors. Raw reads were error-corrected and collapsed into unique sequences with a nearest-neighbor algorithm that merged closely related sequences to remove PCR and sequencing errors. To assign V, D and J gene segments, CDR3 sequences were aligned to IMGT reference sequences. For a sequence to be retained, at least a six-nucleotide match to both a V gene segment and a J gene segment was required. A rearrangement was called productive if the CDR3 had no stop codons and remained in frame with V and J, and every other rearrangement was called non-productive. Following IMGT convention, CDR3 was defined as the stretch from the second conserved V-encoded cysteine to the conserved J-encoded phenylalanine. In an earlier analysis of around 640 of the donors, sequences lacking an unambiguous match to a single V gene segment were excluded. In an earlier analysis of several hundred of the donors, V segments were called functional above 56.7% productive rearrangements and were called segregating when the between-donor standard deviation exceeded 5%. To diagnose cytomegalovirus status from the catalog of TCR beta chain sequences, a statistical classification framework was built. In a later analysis, TCR nucleotide sequences were compared against IMGT/GENE-DB human TR gene sequences so that V and J genes could be assigned. The TCRdist pipeline was used in a later analysis to assign CDR3 sequences and most-parsimonious VDJ recombination scenarios. In a later analysis, each TCR beta chain was defined by its CDR3 amino acid sequence together with its V-gene family, and reads lacking a unique V-gene family were excluded. In a later analysis, nearly 600 highly shared, low-generation-probability nucleotide sequences were removed to address suspected cross-contamination and a sequencing artifact. For each public chain, a later analysis derived a clonal expansion index from normalized ranks of inferred template counts within each repertoire. Generation probabilities in a later analysis came from a VDJ recombination model fitted to out-of-frame rearrangements, and those results were checked against IGoR. In a later analysis, hypergeometric tests were used to score TCR-TCR, TCR-HLA and TCR-CMV co-occurrence, with a repertoire-size bias correction applied to TCR pairs. False discovery rates were estimated in a later analysis by permuting HLA or CMV assignments 20 times. In a later analysis, co-occurring TCRs were grouped using DBSCAN, and TCRdist sequence similarity was added for clustering within HLA-allele-positive subsets. Repertoires with fewer than 30,000 or more than 120,000 public chains, plus five repertoires with anomalous nucleotide sharing, were excluded from co-occurrence clustering. In TCRdb, the immuneACCESS table is reduced to in-frame sequences with V and J assigned. These tables do not hold every clone; where another copy was compared, an unresolved V gene accounts for under half, and the others remain unexplained. V and J calls and clone size are those listed in that table; D and trimming were worked out from the DNA. The sample records fewer than 200,000 clones, around 72% of which are singletons. About 7% of the sample is held by the ten biggest clonotypes.

The cohort comprised some 700 healthy bone marrow donors. At the time of sampling, every cohort member was nominally healthy, though immune exposures that went unrecorded were likely present. The donor was CMV seropositive and was included in the group of 250 to 300 seropositive cohort members. Each donor provided a peripheral blood sample, and peripheral blood mononuclear cells were used for TCR beta sequencing. The Qiagen DNeasy Blood Extraction Kit was used to extract genomic DNA from the blood cell samples. The paper's findings and limits, for the study overall: It was suggested by the authors that the approach could potentially be generalized to other disease states and immunological phenotypes. In a later analysis, HLA-associated TCR beta chains showed more clonal expansion and lower generation probabilities than non-associated chains that were equally common. A further reported finding was that TCR beta sequences accurately predicted the HLA-A and HLA-B alleles for most subjects in the first cohort. Because the 87-base-pair reads could not distinguish some IMGT-functional V segments, including TRBV6-2 and TRBV6-3, those segments were excluded. Linkage disequilibrium might explain the correlated functional status among segregating V segments, but an unknown experimental factor could not be ruled out. Assigning TCR associations to individual alleles was difficult when HLA alleles, especially DR and DQ, strongly co-occurred. The classifier was reported to diagnose cytomegalovirus status with high specificity and sensitivity in both the original cohort and the validation cohort. A later genetic analysis associated a missense DCLRE1C variant with V-gene and J-gene trimming of TCR beta chains, and an independent cohort replicated the association. In a later analysis, about 17,000 TCR beta sequences were associated with specific HLA alleles at a false discovery rate of 0.05. According to a later analysis, parvovirus B19, influenza, CMV and Epstein-Barr virus appeared linked to several top co-occurrence clusters. A group of highly shared sequence variants was considered likely to be a technical artifact of the sequencing pipeline. An earlier analysis of 450 to 750 of the donors showed that most TCR beta V segments appeared in productive rearrangements either about 90% or about 30% of the time, which broadly matched IMGT annotations. In vitro tests confirmed that a few of the cytomegalovirus-associated TCR beta chains recognize cytomegalovirus antigens. The presence/absence analyses assumed that sequencing depth was roughly uniform across donors, and that assumption may not be true. This cohort had only TCR beta chains sequenced, and the lack of alpha or paired-chain data limited which features could be detected. Because counts were too low, some 17 rarely observed V segments, including chromosome 9 orphons, were excluded from the earlier analysis of roughly 580 of the donors. In a later analysis, TCR association rates were found to vary across HLA loci, with the most associated TCRs seen for DRB1 alleles and the fewest for HLA-C alleles. Most TCR sequences were observed very rarely across donors, whereas some public TCRs were present in many individuals. A later analysis found that most CMV-associated TCR beta chains appeared HLA-restricted, with HLA associations seemingly driven largely by CMV exposure. According to a later genetic analysis, donors in an Asian-associated ancestry cluster had fewer N-insertions in productive TCRs than the approximately 700-donor mean. In the study, 150 to 200 TCR beta chains were listed as associated with cytomegalovirus. HLA typing was unavailable for some donors at each locus, so association tests used only the typed subset. The only immune exposure information available for the cohort was CMV serostatus.

Here the chain combines TRBV7-3 and TRBJ2-2; the D gene remains uncertain. The source material was PBMCs. The sequence came from a man aged 35 to 55 in good health and CMV-seropositive. The CDR3 protein is CASSSSGHIHTGELFF. The DNA reads as follows: TGTGCCAGCAGCTCCTCAGGTCATATACACACCGGGGAGCTGTTTTTT.